A selection of T cell receptor beta chains follows, all from one sample in a study of CD8 T cells in ankylosing spondylitis. MiXCR was run by TCRdb on the 5' RACE reads, yielding one entry per CDR3 protein. This table holds 45,000 or so distinct CDR3 sequences, approximately 10% found once. The sequenced material came from blood, either unsorted or a sorted T cell fraction (not recorded which). These receptors came from a male donor with ankylosing spondylitis or in good health (not recorded which). CDR3s include the opening cysteine and the closing phenylalanine or tryptophan. Fields, in order: clone size, V gene, D gene, J gene, CDR3 protein, CDR3 DNA. The D gene is left open where the match is weak. Size is stated for part of the rows, as once, few or many counts, or as a class when the clone is expanded.

clone_size: NA
v_call: TRBV20-1
d_call: NA
j_call: TRBJ1-5
cdr3_aa: CSAETRGNDQPQHF
cdr3_nt: TGCAGTGCTGAAACCCGGGGCAATGATCAGCCCCAGCATTTT

clone_size: many
v_call: TRBV20-1
d_call: TRBD2
j_call: TRBJ2-1
cdr3_aa: CSARDWLAGLGEQFF
cdr3_nt: TGCAGTGCTAGAGATTGGCTAGCGGGGTTAGGTGAGCAGTTCTTC

clone_size: many
v_call: TRBV5-1
d_call: TRBD2
j_call: TRBJ2-1
cdr3_aa: CASSSSGTSVPEEQFF
cdr3_nt: TGCGCCAGCAGCTCCTCCGGGACTAGCGTCCCGGAGGAGCAGTTCTTC

clone_size: many
v_call: TRBV5-1
d_call: NA
j_call: TRBJ2-5
cdr3_aa: CASSLNNGETQYF
cdr3_nt: TGCGCCAGCAGCTTGAATAATGGAGAGACCCAGTACTTC

clone_size: few
v_call: TRBV12-3/TRBV12-4
d_call: NA
j_call: TRBJ1-5
cdr3_aa: CASKILSNQPQHF
cdr3_nt: TGTGCCAGCAAAATCTTAAGCAATCAGCCCCAGCATTTT

clone_size: many
v_call: TRBV5-1
d_call: NA
j_call: TRBJ2-1
cdr3_aa: CASSLGQTRTGEQFF
cdr3_nt: TGCGCCAGCAGCTTGGGACAGACGCGAACAGGTGAGCAGTTCTTC

clone_size: many
v_call: TRBV19
d_call: TRBD1
j_call: TRBJ1-1
cdr3_aa: CASSIGTGLEPEAFF
cdr3_nt: TGTGCCAGTAGTATCGGGACAGGGCTAGAGCCTGAAGCTTTCTTT

clone_size: many
v_call: TRBV3-1
d_call: TRBD2
j_call: TRBJ2-1
cdr3_aa: CASSQDLRTSGGYNEQFF
cdr3_nt: TGTGCCAGCAGCCAAGATCTTAGGACTAGCGGGGGGTACAATGAGCAGTTCTTC

clone_size: NA
v_call: TRBV19
d_call: NA
j_call: TRBJ1-1
cdr3_aa: CASSVSIDTEAFF
cdr3_nt: TGTGCCAGTAGTGTTTCGATAGACACTGAAGCTTTCTTT

clone_size: many
v_call: TRBV7-8
d_call: NA
j_call: TRBJ2-2
cdr3_aa: CASNTGTYTGELFF
cdr3_nt: TGTGCCAGCAACACAGGGACGTACACCGGGGAGCTGTTTTTT

clone_size: many
v_call: TRBV5-1
d_call: NA
j_call: TRBJ1-1
cdr3_aa: CASSLPNTEAFF
cdr3_nt: TGCGCCAGCAGCTTGCCGAACACTGAAGCTTTCTTT

clone_size: many
v_call: TRBV20-1
d_call: TRBD1
j_call: TRBJ2-7
cdr3_aa: CSASRDSSYEQYF
cdr3_nt: TGCAGTGCTAGCCGGGACAGCTCCTACGAGCAGTACTTC

clone_size: few
v_call: TRBV12-3/TRBV12-4
d_call: NA
j_call: TRBJ2-3
cdr3_aa: CASSLGGRDTQYF
cdr3_nt: TGTGCCAGCAGTTTAGGTGGCAGAGATACGCAGTATTTT

clone_size: many
v_call: TRBV12-3/TRBV12-4
d_call: TRBD1
j_call: TRBJ2-7
cdr3_aa: CASSHSGTATYEQYF
cdr3_nt: TGTGCCAGCAGCCACAGTGGGACAGCAACCTACGAGCAGTACTTC

clone_size: many
v_call: TRBV10-3
d_call: NA
j_call: TRBJ1-1
cdr3_aa: CAISEGKGQGLGTEAFF
cdr3_nt: TGTGCCATCAGTGAAGGGAAAGGGCAGGGGCTGGGCACTGAAGCTTTCTTT

clone_size: many
v_call: TRBV5-1
d_call: NA
j_call: TRBJ2-7
cdr3_aa: CASSLGAPPSYEQYF
cdr3_nt: TGCGCCAGCAGCTTGGGGGCCCCACCCTCCTACGAGCAGTACTTC

clone_size: many
v_call: TRBV5-1
d_call: NA
j_call: TRBJ1-2
cdr3_aa: CASSLSKGLGYGYTF
cdr3_nt: TGCGCCAGCAGCTTGTCTAAAGGTCTTGGCTATGGCTACACCTTC

clone_size: NA
v_call: TRBV15
d_call: NA
j_call: TRBJ2-2
cdr3_aa: CATSRPARDTGELFF
cdr3_nt: TGTGCCACCAGCAGACCAGCTAGGGACACCGGGGAGCTGTTTTTT

clone_size: many
v_call: TRBV20-1
d_call: TRBD1
j_call: TRBJ1-5
cdr3_aa: CSGQGVGNQPQHF
cdr3_nt: TGCAGCGGTCAGGGGGTAGGCAATCAGCCCCAGCATTTT

clone_size: many
v_call: TRBV28
d_call: NA
j_call: TRBJ2-5
cdr3_aa: CASSSGYETQYF
cdr3_nt: TGTGCCAGCAGTTCAGGGTATGAGACCCAGTACTTC

clone_size: many
v_call: TRBV12-3/TRBV12-4
d_call: NA
j_call: TRBJ2-3
cdr3_aa: CASSLGSTDTQYF
cdr3_nt: TGTGCCAGCAGTTTGGGGAGCACAGATACGCAGTATTTT

clone_size: few
v_call: TRBV11-2
d_call: NA
j_call: TRBJ2-1
cdr3_aa: CASSTESIDEQFF
cdr3_nt: TGTGCCAGCAGCACCGAATCAATCGATGAGCAGTTCTTC

clone_size: few
v_call: TRBV5-5
d_call: NA
j_call: TRBJ2-2
cdr3_aa: CASSAVVSSGELFF
cdr3_nt: TGTGCCAGCAGCGCCGTGGTCTCCTCCGGGGAGCTGTTTTTT

clone_size: medium-sized
v_call: TRBV5-1
d_call: TRBD1
j_call: TRBJ2-7
cdr3_aa: CASSTTGTGSDEQYF
cdr3_nt: TGCGCCAGCAGCACTACCGGGACAGGGTCAGACGAGCAGTACTTC

clone_size: few
v_call: TRBV28
d_call: NA
j_call: TRBJ1-2
cdr3_aa: CASSFGFQGYGYTF
cdr3_nt: TGTGCCAGCAGTTTCGGATTTCAGGGTTATGGCTACACCTTC

clone_size: many
v_call: TRBV12-3/TRBV12-4
d_call: TRBD1
j_call: TRBJ2-1
cdr3_aa: CASSFRQGGGEQFF
cdr3_nt: TGTGCCAGCAGTTTCCGACAGGGGGGAGGTGAGCAGTTCTTC

clone_size: many
v_call: TRBV7-9
d_call: NA
j_call: TRBJ1-5
cdr3_aa: CASSLGGFSNQPQHF
cdr3_nt: TGTGCCAGCAGCCTAGGCGGATTTAGCAATCAGCCCCAGCATTTT

clone_size: once
v_call: TRBV14
d_call: NA
j_call: TRBJ2-6
cdr3_aa: CASRHRSAGNELGANVLTF
cdr3_nt: TGTGCCAGCAGACATCGTTCGGCAGGGAATGAACTTGGGGCCAACGTCCTGACTTTC

clone_size: NA
v_call: TRBV5-1
d_call: TRBD1
j_call: TRBJ1-4
cdr3_aa: CASSSATGVANEKLFF
cdr3_nt: TGCGCCAGCAGCTCCGCCACAGGGGTCGCTAATGAAAAACTGTTTTTT

clone_size: many
v_call: TRBV6-1
d_call: NA
j_call: TRBJ2-3
cdr3_aa: CASSATGADTQYF
cdr3_nt: TGTGCCAGCAGTGCTACAGGTGCAGATACGCAGTATTTT

clone_size: many
v_call: TRBV6-6
d_call: NA
j_call: TRBJ2-7
cdr3_aa: CASSRGYEQYF
cdr3_nt: TGTGCCAGCAGTCGCGGATACGAGCAGTACTTC

clone_size: many
v_call: TRBV12-3/TRBV12-4
d_call: NA
j_call: TRBJ1-5
cdr3_aa: CASSEQGVNQPQHF
cdr3_nt: TGTGCCAGCAGTGAGCAGGGAGTCAATCAGCCCCAGCATTTT

clone_size: NA
v_call: TRBV7-2
d_call: NA
j_call: TRBJ2-5
cdr3_aa: CASSLATGIETQYF
cdr3_nt: TGTGCCAGCAGCTTGGCTACAGGGATTGAGACCCAGTACTTC

clone_size: NA
v_call: TRBV12-3/TRBV12-4
d_call: TRBD1
j_call: TRBJ1-4
cdr3_aa: CASSRDRDNEKLFF
cdr3_nt: TGTGCCAGCAGTCGGGACAGAGATAATGAAAAACTGTTTTTT

clone_size: many
v_call: TRBV5-5
d_call: NA
j_call: TRBJ1-1
cdr3_aa: CASRPSEAGAFF
cdr3_nt: TGTGCCAGCAGACCCTCGGAGGCCGGGGCTTTCTTT

clone_size: NA
v_call: TRBV5-1
d_call: NA
j_call: TRBJ2-2
cdr3_aa: CASSAYGGQNTGELFF
cdr3_nt: TGCGCCAGCAGCGCGTATGGGGGACAAAACACCGGGGAGCTGTTTTTT

clone_size: NA
v_call: TRBV25-1
d_call: NA
j_call: TRBJ1-6
cdr3_aa: CASSDSGSNSPLHF
cdr3_nt: TGTGCCAGCAGTGATTCGGGGAGCAATTCACCCCTCCACTTT

clone_size: many
v_call: TRBV29-1
d_call: TRBD1
j_call: TRBJ2-1
cdr3_aa: CSGQRQGALFNEQFF
cdr3_nt: TGCAGCGGCCAACGACAGGGGGCTCTCTTCAATGAGCAGTTCTTC

clone_size: many
v_call: TRBV21-1
d_call: NA
j_call: TRBJ2-7
cdr3_aa: CASSKVGRRDRGDEQYF
cdr3_nt: TGTGCCAGCAGCAAAGTGGGCAGGAGGGACAGGGGGGACGAGCAGTACTTC

clone_size: many
v_call: TRBV29-1
d_call: NA
j_call: TRBJ1-1
cdr3_aa: CSVGGQGNTEAFF
cdr3_nt: TGCAGCGTTGGTGGGCAGGGGAACACTGAAGCTTTCTTT

clone_size: many
v_call: TRBV19
d_call: NA
j_call: TRBJ1-5
cdr3_aa: CASTPGPFPPQHF
cdr3_nt: TGTGCCAGTACCCCAGGACCTTTCCCGCCCCAGCATTTT

clone_size: many
v_call: TRBV24-1
d_call: NA
j_call: TRBJ2-7
cdr3_aa: CATSFLDEQYF
cdr3_nt: TGTGCCACCAGTTTTTTGGACGAGCAGTACTTC

clone_size: NA
v_call: TRBV7-9
d_call: NA
j_call: TRBJ2-7
cdr3_aa: CASTLPELDEQYF
cdr3_nt: TGTGCCAGCACCCTCCCGGAACTCGACGAGCAGTACTTC

clone_size: many
v_call: TRBV5-1
d_call: TRBD1
j_call: TRBJ1-1
cdr3_aa: CASSQKYGTGGSNTEAFF
cdr3_nt: TGCGCCAGCAGCCAAAAATACGGGACAGGGGGCTCCAACACTGAAGCTTTCTTT

clone_size: few
v_call: TRBV7-8
d_call: NA
j_call: TRBJ2-6
cdr3_aa: CASSLAARAISSGANVLTF
cdr3_nt: TGTGCCAGCAGCTTAGCCGCCAGGGCGATATCCTCTGGGGCCAACGTCCTGACTTTC

clone_size: few
v_call: TRBV19
d_call: NA
j_call: TRBJ2-1
cdr3_aa: CASSGTAWERGHNEQFF
cdr3_nt: TGTGCCAGTAGCGGGACGGCCTGGGAAAGGGGCCACAATGAGCAGTTCTTC